By sample fraction, the clone carrying this T cell receptor beta chain is medium-sized. What it binds is unknown. Over a period of under 7 days at 37 degrees C, the mixed lymphocyte reaction cells were cocultured. This sample stems from a study of siplizumab effects on memory and regulatory T cells. In each sample, roughly 100,000 TCR templates were assayed. Produced via immunoSEQ multiplex PCR; TCRdb's table is partial and in-frame only. The sample lists about 10,000 clones, 40% occurring once. Study-level results: Siplizumab produced a significant reduction in alloreactive sequences that were traceable to unstimulated CD4+ memory cells. Naive T cells were seemingly more diverse than memory cells, and major contributions to the alloresponse seemed to be made by them.

Germline CDR1 reads SGHTA; CDR2 reads FQGTGA. The CDR3 has 15 residues. V shed 5 bases and J 4 bases; nucleotides not matched to a gene: 2. This chain joins TRBV7-3 and TRBJ2-1; TRBD2 aligns across 13 bases. The sequence was obtained from a human donor in good health; the cells came from an allogeneic mixed lymphocyte reaction. Source material: CFSE-low (dividing) CD4+ T cells sorted from an allogeneic mixed lymphocyte reaction. CDR3 residues: CASSALAGGYNEQFF. The CDR3 DNA sequence: TGTGCCAGCAGCGCACTAGCGGGAGGGTACAATGAGCAGTTCTTC.